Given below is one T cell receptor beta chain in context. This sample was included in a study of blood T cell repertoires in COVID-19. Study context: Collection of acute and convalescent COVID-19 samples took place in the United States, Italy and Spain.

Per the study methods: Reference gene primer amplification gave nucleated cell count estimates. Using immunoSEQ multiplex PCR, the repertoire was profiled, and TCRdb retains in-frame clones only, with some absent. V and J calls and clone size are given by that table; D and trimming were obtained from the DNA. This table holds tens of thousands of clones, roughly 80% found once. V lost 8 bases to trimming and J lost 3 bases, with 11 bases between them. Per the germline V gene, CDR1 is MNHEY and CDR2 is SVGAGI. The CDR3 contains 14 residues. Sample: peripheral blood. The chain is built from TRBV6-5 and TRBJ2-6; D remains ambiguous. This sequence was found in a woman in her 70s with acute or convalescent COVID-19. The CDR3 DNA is TGTGCCAGCTTGGCTGTGTTTGGGGCCAACGTCCTGACTTTC. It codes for CASLAVFGANVLTF.